The rows below give T cell receptor beta chains drawn from one sample of a study of cytomegalovirus exposure and HLA in healthy donors. Repertoires were generated with immunoSEQ multiplex PCR, while TCRdb's copy carries only in-frame clones and drops some. This sample contains just over 150,000 clones. Sequenced material: PBMCs. These receptors all stem from a man under 40 in good health and CMV-seronegative. The CDR3 runs from the conserved cysteine through the conserved F or W. D genes are given only for firm matches.

D	V	J	CDR3	DNA
TRBD1	TRBV19	TRBJ1-4	CASRPGTDDEKLFF	TGTGCCAGTAGACCCGGGACAGATGATGAAAAACTGTTTTTT
TRBD2	TRBV10-3	TRBJ2-3	CAIKPSGRLDTQYF	TGTGCCATCAAGCCTAGCGGGAGACTAGATACGCAGTATTTT
.	TRBV29-1	TRBJ1-1	CSVARGAGTEAFF	TGCAGCGTTGCTCGGGGGGCAGGAACTGAAGCTTTCTTT
.	TRBV10-3	TRBJ2-1	CAISGEGLSSYNEQFF	TGTGCCATCAGTGGCGAGGGTCTGAGCTCCTACAATGAGCAGTTCTTC
TRBD2	TRBV6-5	TRBJ2-7	CASRGWTSGSDEQYF	TGTGCCAGCAGGGGGTGGACTAGCGGGAGCGACGAGCAGTACTTC
TRBD2	TRBV27	TRBJ2-3	CASSLGTTSTDTQYF	TGTGCCAGCAGTCTAGGGACTACCAGCACAGATACGCAGTATTTT
.	TRBV19	TRBJ1-4	CASSILESGLKAPELFF	TGTGCCAGTAGTATCCTCGAGTCCGGACTTAAGGCCCCCGAACTGTTTTTT
TRBD2	TRBV14	TRBJ2-1	CASSHWVGAGGPNEQFF	TGTGCCAGCAGCCACTGGGTCGGGGCGGGAGGGCCCAATGAGCAGTTCTTC
.	TRBV5-4	TRBJ2-1	CASSLEVADGYNEQFF	TGTGCCAGCAGCTTGGAGGTAGCGGACGGCTACAATGAGCAGTTCTTC
TRBD2	TRBV29-1	TRBJ2-3	CSVEERLAGFVDTQYF	TGCAGCGTTGAGGAAAGACTAGCGGGCTTCGTCGATACGCAGTATTTT
.	TRBV5-1	TRBJ2-1	CASSPLRFREQFF	TGCGCCAGCAGCCCCCTTCGTTTTCGTGAGCAGTTCTTC
.	TRBV14	TRBJ1-1	CASSRPGWRNTEAFF	TGTGCCAGCAGCCGCCCCGGATGGAGGAACACTGAAGCTTTCTTT
.	TRBV7-3	TRBJ2-7	CASSLKAGWVYEQYF	TGTGCCAGCAGCTTAAAGGCGGGGTGGGTCTACGAGCAGTACTTC
.	TRBV6-5	TRBJ1-2	CASSYRREDYGYTF	TGTGCCAGCAGTTACCGGCGAGAGGACTATGGCTACACCTTC
TRBD2	TRBV6-1	TRBJ2-1	CASRRGTSAYNEQFF	TGTGCCAGCAGACGAGGGACTAGCGCATACAATGAGCAGTTCTTC
.	TRBV19	TRBJ1-5	CASSIRRTVEQPQHF	TGTGCCAGTAGTATTCGGAGGACAGTTGAACAGCCCCAGCATTTT
TRBD1	TRBV18	TRBJ1-2	CASSPAGTAYGYTF	TGTGCCAGCTCACCGGCCGGGACAGCCTATGGCTACACCTTC
.	TRBV28	TRBJ2-6	CASSLAGSAGANVLTF	TGTGCCAGCAGTTTAGCGGGGTCGGCTGGGGCCAACGTCCTGACTTTC
TRBD1	TRBV6-5	TRBJ1-5	CASSSTGGPQHF	TGTGCCAGCAGTTCGACAGGGGGGCCCCAGCATTTT
.	TRBV28	TRBJ1-4	CASSPGGNNEKLFF	TGTGCCAGCAGTCCGGGGGGGAATAATGAAAAACTGTTTTTT
TRBD1	TRBV19	TRBJ1-4	CASSTRDSSTNEKLFF	TGTGCCAGTAGTACCAGGGACAGCTCAACTAATGAAAAACTGTTTTTT
TRBD2	TRBV19	TRBJ2-3	CASSISGTSWEGTQYF	TGTGCCAGTAGTATAAGCGGGACTAGCTGGGAGGGTACGCAGTATTTT
.	TRBV11-2	TRBJ2-1	CASSFPTRGATPYNEQFF	TGTGCCAGCAGCTTCCCCACCCGCGGGGCCACCCCTTACAATGAGCAGTTCTTC
.	TRBV4-1	TRBJ1-2	CASSQDPTNYGYTF	TGCGCCAGCAGCCAAGACCCAACTAACTATGGCTACACCTTC
TRBD2	TRBV5-6	TRBJ2-3	CASSRGGSGVDTQYF	TGTGCCAGCAGCAGGGGAGGTAGCGGGGTGGATACGCAGTATTTT